These 22 T cell receptor beta chains were all obtained from the same sample, sequenced in a study of vaccination and CD4 T cells after COVID-19. These receptors' antigens are unknown. Sample treatment: roughly 10-day PBMC culture with coronavirus spike peptide pools or control peptides (ViraFEST assay). Sequencing of DNA taken from cultured CD4+ T cells relied on the Oncomine TCR Beta short-read assay. TCRdb analysed the PCR reads with MiXCR anew, one entry per CDR3 protein. The sample has around 20,000 distinct CDR3 sequences; 38% are singletons. The sample was CD4+ T cells from blood, cultured in vitro, taken before SARS-CoV-2 vaccination. The receptors were gathered from a human donor who received a COVID-19 vaccine.

This clonotype was seen a few times. This sequence joins TRBV2 and TRBJ1-6; 7 bases align to TRBD1. The CDR3 has 17 amino acids. V gave up 0 bases and J gave up 4 bases; unmatched junction bases: 6. Germline CDR1 reads SNHLY; CDR2 reads FYNNEI. CDR3 residues: CASSEALPGQYNSPLHF. The CDR3, as DNA: TGTGCCAGCAGTGAAGCGCTTCCGGGACAGTATAATTCACCCCTCCACTTT.

The chain employs TRBV2 and TRBJ2-5; TRBD2 agrees at 9 bases. The ends lost 5 bases at V and 5 bases at J; junction bases unmatched: 0. Looked up from germline, CDR1 is SNHLY and CDR2 is FYNNEI. CDR3 size: 12 residues. CDR3 in amino acids: CASSLAGETQYF. As DNA, the CDR3 is TGTGCCAGCAGTCTAGCGGGGGAGACCCAGTACTTC.

The rearrangement uses TRBV6-2 or TRBV6-3 and TRBJ2-7; 7 bases are shared with TRBD2. There are 14 residues in the CDR3. J lost 1 base, V lost 4 bases, and 4 bases had no gene match. Germline loops: CDR1 MNHEY, CDR2 SVGEGT. CDR3 in DNA: TGTGCCAGCAGTTTTGGACTAGTATCCTACGAGCAGTACTTC. Its translation: CASSFGLVSYEQYF.

The rearrangement uses TRBV14 and TRBJ2-5; TRBD2 matches 8 bases. Germline V CDR1 and CDR2: SGHDN, FVKESK. This CDR3 has 18 residues. Trimming cost V 0 bases and J 0 bases; bases outside gene matches: 9. As DNA, the CDR3 is TGTGCCAGCAGCCAAGACGAACTAGCGGACCCGTACCAAGAGACCCAGTACTTC. The encoded protein is CASSQDELADPYQETQYF.

This clonotype came up a few times. The chain uses TRBV7-3 and TRBJ2-4; TRBD1 or TRBD2 may be the D gene (5 bases each). V was trimmed by 5 bases and J by 6 bases, leaving 17 bases between them. In germline, CDR1 is SGHTA, CDR2 FQGTGA. This CDR3 region has 15 residues. Here the CDR3 DNA reads TGTGCCAGCAGCCGCACCGGGACCTCGCCAAACATTCAGTACTTC. Amino acids: CASSRTGTSPNIQYF.

The chain carries TRBV2 and TRBJ2-7, with TRBD1 identical over 9 bases. V was pared by 2 bases and J by 7 bases, with 6 bases of the junction left unmatched. CDR1 and CDR2 from the germline V gene are SNHLY and FYNNEI. The length of the CDR3 is 14 residues. CDR3 amino acids: CASSESQGAREQYF. The CDR3 nucleotides are TGTGCCAGCAGTGAATCACAGGGGGCAAGGGAGCAGTACTTC.

The chain has TRBV19 and TRBJ1-5; D call uncertain. The CDR3 extends over 15 amino acids. Per the germline V gene, CDR1 is LNHDA and CDR2 is SQIVND (reference sequence). Between the trimmed V and J ends, which lost 3 bases and 3 bases, there was a span of 12 bases. Written as DNA, the CDR3 is TGTGCCAGTAGTATCCGGGGTTTGAACAATCAGCCCCAGCATTTT. Residues: CASSIRGLNNQPQHF. The variable domain in full, with the rest retrieved from reference TRBV19 and TRBJ1-5, is DGGITQSPKYLFRKEGQNVTLSCEQNLNHDAMYWYRQDPGQGLRLIYYSQIVNDFQKGDIAEGYSVSREKKESFPLTVTSAQKNPTAFYLCASSIRGLNNQPQHFGDGTRLSIL.

This clonotype has just a few counts. The chain combines TRBV12-3 or TRBV12-4 with TRBJ1-2; 8 bases are shared with TRBD1. The CDR3 has 13 amino acids. J gave up 7 bases and V 8 bases, and 9 bases lay outside the gene matches. The CDR3 coding sequence is TGTGCCAGCGTTGCAGGGGGCGAGTTTGGCTACACCTTC. Amino acid sequence: CASVAGGEFGYTF.

This clonotype turned up a few times. The V and J genes are TRBV19 and TRBJ1-1; 7 bases map to TRBD1. The length of the CDR3 is 15 residues. The ends lost 5 bases at V and 6 bases at J; junction bases unmatched: 12. CDR1 is LNHDA and CDR2 is SQIVND in the germline V gene (reference sequence). The CDR3 DNA follows: TGTGCCAGTAGTCGTCAGACAGGGATTTTGGCTGAAGCTTTCTTT. It is translated as CASSRQTGILAEAFF.

The J gene is TRBJ1-5, the V gene TRBV19; a weak D match, TRBD1 (6 bases). The CDR3 has 14 residues. Germline values: CDR1 LNHDA, CDR2 SQIVND (reference sequence). The V and J ends lost 6 bases and 4 bases respectively, with 13 bases between them. CDR3 loop: CASRQDSPNQPQHF. CDR3 coding DNA: TGTGCCAGTAGGCAGGACAGTCCAAATCAGCCCCAGCATTTT.

The genes are TRBV6-1 and TRBJ1-2; no firm D call. The CDR3 totals 10 residues. V was shortened by 2 bases and J by 7 bases, with 2 bases between the two germline ends. Germline assignment: CDR1 MNHNS and CDR2 SASEGT. The CDR3 protein is CASSEFGYTF. The CDR3 DNA reads as TGTGCCAGCAGTGAATTTGGCTACACCTTC.

This clonotype has more than one count but fewer than ten. This chain joins TRBV5-4 and TRBJ1-1, with D unresolved. V gave up 2 bases and J gave up 5 bases, with 13 bases separating them. Germline V gene sequence: CDR1 SGHNT, CDR2 YYREEE (reference sequence). This CDR3 is 14 amino acids long. In nucleotides, the CDR3 is TGTGCCAGCAGCTTCGTCGGTCAGGCGACTGAAGCTTTCTTT. Translating gives CASSFVGQATEAFF.

The CDR3 DNA is TGTGCCAGTAGTACGCCTTCAGGAGGGCTCTATGGCTACACCTTC. This gives the protein CASSTPSGGLYGYTF. The rearrangement links TRBV19 to TRBJ1-2, with D hard to call. There are 15 residues in the CDR3. V shed 4 bases and J shed 4 bases, with 16 bases lying between them. Germline V gives CDR1 LNHDA, CDR2 SQIVND (reference sequence).

Details on this clonotype: Its ends do not fully match the called genes, so a read error is possible. The chain employs TRBV24-1 and TRBJ2-2, with 9 nucleotides matching TRBD1. This CDR3 spans 17 amino acids. CDR1 KGHDR and CDR2 SFDVKD come from the germline V gene. The CDR3 protein is CATSDIVQGANAGELFF. CDR3 DNA: TGTGCCACCAGTGATATAGTACAGGGGGCGAACGCCGGGGAGCTGTTTTTT.

As concerns this clonotype: At one boundary the junction diverges from the germline segment, which might be a read error. The CDR3 loop reads CASSYSRTGETGEQFF. The CDR3 coding sequence is TGTGCCAGCAGTTACTCCAGGACAGGGGAGACCGGGGAGCAGTTTTTT. The rearrangement joins TRBV6-2 or TRBV6-3 to TRBJ2-2; 9 bases are a match to TRBD1. The germline V gene has CDR1 MNHEY and CDR2 SVGEGT. This CDR3 is 16 amino acids long.

The rearrangement links TRBV7-6 to TRBJ2-3; D might be TRBD1 or TRBD2, each matching 5 bases. The germline CDR1 and CDR2 sequences are SGHVS and FNYEAQ. With 5 bases removed from V and 0 bases from J, the gap between germline ends came to 15 bases. The CDR3 is 16 amino acids. The CDR3 bases are TGTGCCAGCAGCCCCCGGGGCACTACTAGCACAGATACGCAGTATTTT. Translating gives CASSPRGTTSTDTQYF.

The chain couples TRBV28 to TRBJ2-5; D is uncertain. Per the germline V gene, CDR1 is MDHEN and CDR2 is SYDVKM. The CDR3 extends over 14 amino acids. With 4 bases removed from V and 4 bases from J, the gap between germline ends came to 13 bases. The CDR3 sequence is CASSSQEIGETQYF. For the CDR3, the DNA is TGTGCCAGCAGTTCGCAGGAGATTGGAGAGACCCAGTACTTC.

This clonotype was seen more than once but under ten times. The chain combines TRBV7-3 with TRBJ2-2; 7 bases match TRBD1. Trimming cost V 5 bases and J 4 bases; bases outside gene matches: 1. This CDR3 contains 13 residues. CDR1 and CDR2 from the germline V gene are SGHTA and FQGTGA. Here the CDR3 reads CASSDRATGELFF. CDR3 bases: TGTGCCAGCAGCGACAGGGCCACCGGGGAGCTGTTTTTT.

This clonotype was observed a handful of times. V usage is TRBV12-3 or TRBV12-4 and J usage is TRBJ2-1; 8 bases are a match to TRBD2. V shed 5 bases and J 1 base; nucleotides not matched to a gene: 7. CDR3 length: 16 residues. CDR3 coding DNA: TGTGCCAGCAGTCAAGCTCGGGGGGGGTCCTACAATGAGCAGTTCTTC. Translation: CASSQARGGSYNEQFF.

This chain joins TRBV19 and TRBJ2-3; 7 bases are shared with TRBD1. The CDR3 is made up of 14 amino acids. Per germline, CDR1 LNHDA and CDR2 SQIVND (reference sequence). The trim removed 8 bases at V and 2 bases at J, leaving 7 bases unmatched. CDR3 nucleotide sequence: TGTGCCAGTCAGGACAGGTTACTCACAGATACGCAGTATTTT. As protein: CASQDRLLTDTQYF.

This clonotype occurred a few times. V usage is TRBV2 and J usage is TRBJ1-5; 12 bases fit TRBD1. This CDR3 contains 19 residues. From germline, CDR1 is SNHLY and CDR2 FYNNEI. V lost 3 bases and J lost 2; bases outside the gene matches: 11. As DNA, the CDR3 is TGTGCCAGCAGTGATTATTCGGGACAGGGGGCCTGGGGCAATCAGCCCCAGCATTTT. This gives the protein CASSDYSGQGAWGNQPQHF. Using reference TRBV2 and TRBJ1-5 for the parts outside the CDR3, the full variable domain is EPEVTQTPSHQVTQMGQEVILRCVPISNHLYFYWYRQILGQKVEFLVSFYNNEISEKSEIFDDQFSVERPDGSNFTLKIRSTKLEDSAMYFCASSDYSGQGAWGNQPQHFGDGTRLSIL.

The chain recombines TRBV21-1 with TRBJ2-1; the table gives TRBD2 as D, unverified against the DNA. TRBV21-1 is a pseudogene locus. The CDR3 is 14 residues long. CDR3 bases: TGTGCCAGCAGCAAAGCCACTAGAGTCTATGAGCAGTTCTTC. It yields the protein CASSKATRVYEQFF.